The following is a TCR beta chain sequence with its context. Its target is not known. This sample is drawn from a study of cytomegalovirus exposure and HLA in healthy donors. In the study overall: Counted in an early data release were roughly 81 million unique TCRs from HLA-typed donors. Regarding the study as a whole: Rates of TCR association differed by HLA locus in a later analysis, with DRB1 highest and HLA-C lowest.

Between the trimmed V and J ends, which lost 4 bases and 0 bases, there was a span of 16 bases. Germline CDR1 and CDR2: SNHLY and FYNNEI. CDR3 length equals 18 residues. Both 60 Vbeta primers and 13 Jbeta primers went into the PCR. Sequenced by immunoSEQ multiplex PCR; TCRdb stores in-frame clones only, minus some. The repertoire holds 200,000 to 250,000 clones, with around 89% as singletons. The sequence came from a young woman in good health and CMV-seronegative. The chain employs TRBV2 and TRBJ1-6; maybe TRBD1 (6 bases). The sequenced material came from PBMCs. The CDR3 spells CASSGGTSPSSYNSPLHF. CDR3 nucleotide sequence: TGTGCCAGCAGTGGTGGGACAAGCCCGAGCTCCTATAATTCACCCCTCCACTTT.